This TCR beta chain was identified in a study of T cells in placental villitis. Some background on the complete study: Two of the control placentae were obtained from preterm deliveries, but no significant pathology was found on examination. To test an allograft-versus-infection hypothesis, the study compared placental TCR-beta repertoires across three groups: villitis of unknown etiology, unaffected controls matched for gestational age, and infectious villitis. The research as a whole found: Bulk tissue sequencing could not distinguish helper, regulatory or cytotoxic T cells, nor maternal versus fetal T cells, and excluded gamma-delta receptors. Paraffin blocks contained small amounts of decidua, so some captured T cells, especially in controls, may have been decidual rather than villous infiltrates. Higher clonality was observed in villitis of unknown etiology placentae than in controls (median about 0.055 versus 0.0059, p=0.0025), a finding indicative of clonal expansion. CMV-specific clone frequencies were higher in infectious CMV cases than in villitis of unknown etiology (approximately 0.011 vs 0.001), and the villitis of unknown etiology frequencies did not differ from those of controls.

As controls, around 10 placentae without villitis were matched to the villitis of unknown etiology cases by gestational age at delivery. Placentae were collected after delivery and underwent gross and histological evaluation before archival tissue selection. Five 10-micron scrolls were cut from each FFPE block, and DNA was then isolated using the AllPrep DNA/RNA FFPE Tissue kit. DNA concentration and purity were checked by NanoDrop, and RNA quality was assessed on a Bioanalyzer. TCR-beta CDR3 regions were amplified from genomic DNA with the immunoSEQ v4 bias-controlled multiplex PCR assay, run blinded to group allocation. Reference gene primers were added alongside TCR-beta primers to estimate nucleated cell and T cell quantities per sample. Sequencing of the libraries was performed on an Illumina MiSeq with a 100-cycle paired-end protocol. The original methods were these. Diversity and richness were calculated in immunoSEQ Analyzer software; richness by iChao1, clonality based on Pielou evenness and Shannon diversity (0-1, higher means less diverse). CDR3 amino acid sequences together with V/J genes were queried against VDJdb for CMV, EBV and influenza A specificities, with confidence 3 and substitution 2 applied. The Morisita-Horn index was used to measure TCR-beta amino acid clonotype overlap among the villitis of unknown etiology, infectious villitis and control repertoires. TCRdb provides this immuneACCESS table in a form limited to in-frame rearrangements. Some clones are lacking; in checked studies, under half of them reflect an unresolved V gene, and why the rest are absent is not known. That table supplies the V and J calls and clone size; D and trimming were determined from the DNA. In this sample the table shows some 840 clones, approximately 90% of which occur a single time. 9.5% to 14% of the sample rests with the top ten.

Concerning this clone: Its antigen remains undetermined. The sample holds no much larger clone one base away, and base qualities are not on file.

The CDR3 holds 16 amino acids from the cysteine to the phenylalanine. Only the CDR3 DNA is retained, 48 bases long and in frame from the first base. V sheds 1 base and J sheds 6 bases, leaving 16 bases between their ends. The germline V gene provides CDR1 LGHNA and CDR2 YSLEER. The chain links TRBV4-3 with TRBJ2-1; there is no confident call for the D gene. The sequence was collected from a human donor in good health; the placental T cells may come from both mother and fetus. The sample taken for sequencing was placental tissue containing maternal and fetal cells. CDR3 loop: CASSQVGRGPGNEQFF. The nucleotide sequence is TGCGCCAGCAGCCAAGTAGGTCGCGGCCCTGGCAATGAGCAGTTCTTC.